The 25 T cell receptor beta chains presented below share a single source sample, sequenced in a study of blood T cells in healthy people across ages. Primers used in a second PCR of roughly 7 to 12 cycles were a sample-barcoded 5' primer and a J-beta primer mix. TCRdb itself ran the 5' RACE reads through MiXCR, one entry per CDR3 protein. The data hold fewer than 2 million distinct CDR3 sequences, with more than 35% observed a single time. Sequencing used blood. These receptors were taken from a human donor in good health.

The sample holds a few counts of this clonotype. This chain links TRBV5-6 with TRBJ2-1; the match to TRBD1 covers 10 bases. Losses at the gene ends were 6 bases for V and 6 bases for J; bases not matched to a gene: 9. CDR3 length equals 15 residues. Germline loops: CDR1 SGHDT, CDR2 YYEEEE. The CDR3 DNA is TGTGCCAGCAATCGAGAGTGGGACAGGGGCAATGAGCAGTTCTTC. Translation gives CASNREWDRGNEQFF.

This rearrangement joins TRBV4-3 to TRBJ2-2; 7 nucleotides match TRBD1. CDR3 length equals 16 residues. Per germline, CDR1 LGHNA and CDR2 YSLEER. Trimming at V came to 0 bases and at J to 5 bases, leaving 6 bases not matched to a gene. CDR3 coding DNA: TGCGCCAGCAGCCAAGAGAGGGGGCCTCAGACCGGGGAGCTGTTTTTT. Residues: CASSQERGPQTGELFF.

V and J are TRBV7-8 and TRBJ1-1; D not resolved. Germline V gene data show CDR1 as SGHVS and CDR2 as FQNEAQ. Trimming pared 5 bases from V and 6 bases from J, leaving 13 bases between. The CDR3 is 13 residues long. The chain's CDR3 is CASSLTSEPEAFF. CDR3 bases: TGTGCCAGCAGCCTCACATCTGAACCTGAAGCTTTCTTT.

This clonotype has just a few counts. The chain employs TRBV4-1 and TRBJ2-7; no reliable D call. Trimming pared 0 bases from V and 7 bases from J, leaving 10 bases between. The CDR3 spans 13 residues. Germline CDR1 MGHRA, CDR2 YSYEKL. CDR3 nucleotides: TGCGCCAGCAGCCAAGATCTAGGGCCGGAGCAGTACTTC. Its protein is CASSQDLGPEQYF.

This clonotype was observed a few times. The rearrangement uses TRBV9 and TRBJ2-7, with 7 bases lining up with TRBD2. The length of the CDR3 is 14 residues. The V segment lost 0 bases and the J segment 6 bases; nucleotides outside the gene matches: 6. CDR1 and CDR2 (germline): SGDLS, YYNGEE. As DNA, the CDR3 is TGTGCCAGCAGCGTAGCATTGACTAGCACCGAGCAGTACTTC. Translating it yields CASSVALTSTEQYF.

Notes on this clonotype: The junction departs from germline at one end; a sequencing error may be responsible. J is TRBJ2-2 and V is TRBV4-1; 8 bases line up with TRBD2. The germline V gene has CDR1 MGHRA and CDR2 YSYEKL. CDR3 length: 17 residues. The CDR3 nucleotides read TGCGCCAGCAGCCAAGTTCGGTACGGGGGGGCTTCCGGGGAGCTGTTGTTT. Translated, it gives CASSQVRYGGASGELLF.

This clonotype has just a few counts. J is TRBJ2-2 and V is TRBV24-1; 7 nucleotides line up with TRBD1. This CDR3 spans 14 amino acids. V gave up 7 bases and J gave up 6 bases; unmatched junction bases: 7. Germline CDR1 and CDR2: KGHDR and SFDVKD. The CDR3 region is CATSHRGLAGELFF. DNA for the CDR3: TGTGCCACCAGCCACAGGGGCTTGGCCGGGGAGCTGTTTTTT.

The chain recombines TRBV20-1 with TRBJ2-7, with TRBD1 matching over 10 bases. The V and J ends lost 0 bases and 5 bases, in that order; junction bases with no gene match: 7. The CDR3 has 15 amino acids. Germline V CDR1 and CDR2: DFQATT, SNEGSKA (reference sequence). The CDR3 sequence: CSARDKGQGIHEQYF. The CDR3 DNA reads as TGCAGTGCTAGAGATAAGGGACAGGGGATCCACGAGCAGTACTTC.

The chain links TRBV28 to TRBJ1-5, with 7 bases fitting TRBD1. CDR1 and CDR2 (germline): MDHEN, SYDVKM. This CDR3 is 15 amino acids long. V lost 4 bases to trimming and J lost 6 bases; unmatched junction nucleotides: 9. As DNA, the CDR3 is TGTGCCAGCAGTTATGACAGGGCAAGTGGTCAGCCCCAGCATTTT. It is translated as CASSYDRASGQPQHF.

This clonotype was seen only a few times. CDR3 loop: CASSQELVGQGIYEQYF. In nucleotides, the CDR3 is TGCGCCAGCAGCCAAGAGTTAGTAGGACAGGGGATCTACGAGCAGTACTTC. This chain joins TRBV4-3 and TRBJ2-7, with TRBD1 matching over 9 bases. CDR3 length equals 17 residues. The ends lost 0 bases at V and 3 bases at J; junction bases unmatched: 9. CDR1 LGHNA and CDR2 YSLEER come from the germline V gene.

As regards this clonotype: Relative to the germline gene, one junction end is altered; a read error may explain this. The chain carries TRBV5-1 and TRBJ1-4; 9 bases fit TRBD1. Germline CDR1 SGHRS, CDR2 YFSETQ. The CDR3 has 15 residues. This CDR3 reads CASSNPGQGPEKLFF. In DNA, the CDR3 is TGCGCCAGCAGCAATCCGGGACAGGGTCCTGAAAAGCTGTTTTTT.

This clonotype was observed a few times. The gene calls are TRBV7-9 and TRBJ1-1, with a tentative D call TRBD1 (6 bases). The germline V gene encodes CDR1 SEHNR and CDR2 FQNEAQ (reference sequence). V lost 3 bases to trimming and J lost 0 bases, with 11 bases between them. This CDR3 is 15 amino acids long. CDR3 in DNA: TGTGCCAGCAGCTTCGTACAGGGCATGAACACTGAAGCTTTCTTT. This translates into CASSFVQGMNTEAFF.

This clonotype has just one count. The V call is TRBV7-9, the J call TRBJ2-7; the match to TRBD2 covers 7 bases. CDR1 and CDR2 (germline): SEHNR, FQNEAQ (reference sequence). V lost 1 base, J lost 6 bases, and 12 bases stayed unmatched. This CDR3 spans 16 amino acids. The CDR3 DNA is TGTGCCAGCAGCTTAGGTCTCGCGGGAGAATTCTTCGAGCAGTACTTC. The encoded protein is CASSLGLAGEFFEQYF.

This clonotype appeared a few times. V and J are TRBV19 and TRBJ2-7, with D possibly called TRBD1 or TRBD2 (5 bases each). CDR1 is LNHDA and CDR2 is SQIVND in the germline V gene (reference sequence). With 6 bases removed from V and 2 bases from J, the gap between germline ends came to 20 bases. CDR3 length equals 16 residues. For the CDR3, the DNA is TGTGCCAGTAGCCCCTCGGGGCAGGGTAGGACCTACGAGCAGTACTTC. It specifies CASSPSGQGRTYEQYF.

This clonotype was seen only a few times. The chain employs TRBV4-1 and TRBJ2-7; D is uncertain. CDR1 MGHRA and CDR2 YSYEKL come from the germline V gene. Trimming cost V 0 bases and J 2 bases, with 11 bases left between them. The CDR3 runs 15 residues. The CDR3 nucleotides read TGCGCCAGCAGCCAAGAAACAGTTCTTCCCTACGAGCAGTACTTC. Translated: CASSQETVLPYEQYF.

This clonotype has just a few counts. The chain joins TRBV20-1 to TRBJ1-6; D not resolved. Looked up from germline, CDR1 is DFQATT and CDR2 is SNEGSKA (reference sequence). Trimming shortened V by 6 bases and J by 3 bases, and 15 bases separated the two germline ends. This CDR3 contains 15 residues. In DNA, the CDR3 is TGCAGTGCCGGACGGGATATGCTCTATAATTCACCCCTCCACTTT. It yields the protein CSAGRDMLYNSPLHF.

The chain employs TRBV30 and TRBJ2-7; perhaps TRBD1 as D (5 bases). Between the trimmed V and J ends, which lost 0 bases and 2 bases, there was a span of 8 bases. CDR1 and CDR2 from the germline V gene are GTSNPN and SVGIG (reference sequence). The CDR3 runs to 13 residues. This CDR3 reads CAWSVGAAYEQYF. In DNA form, the CDR3 reads TGTGCCTGGAGTGTAGGGGCCGCCTACGAGCAGTACTTC.

Concerning this clonotype: One base away lies a much larger clone, so this may be a sequencing read error. The rearrangement joins TRBV7-9 to TRBJ1-2; TRBD1 matches 8 bases. The CDR3 runs 17 residues. Germline lookup yields CDR1 SEHNR and CDR2 FQNEAQ (reference sequence). After removal of 0 bases from V and 4 bases from J, the junction contained 10 bases not matched to a gene. The chain's CDR3 is CASSLAGARQGTYGYTF. Written as DNA, the CDR3 is TGTGCCAGCAGCTTAGCGGGGGCCCGACAGGGGACCTATGGCTACACCTTC.

The chain combines TRBV5-1 with TRBJ2-5; 11 bases fit TRBD1. The CDR3 is made up of 16 amino acids. The germline V gene encodes CDR1 SGHRS and CDR2 YFSETQ. J gave up 0 bases and V 1 base, and 2 bases lay outside the gene matches. As DNA, the CDR3 is TGCGCCAGCAGCTTGCGGACAGGGGGCAACCAAGAGACCCAGTACTTC. It translates to CASSLRTGGNQETQYF.

This clonotype showed up just a few times. The chain's CDR3 is CASSQTAPGRSYEQYF. The CDR3 bases are TGTGCCAGCTCACAAACTGCACCGGGGCGCTCCTACGAGCAGTACTTC. The rearrangement links TRBV18 to TRBJ2-7, with D perhaps matching TRBD1 or TRBD2 (5 bases each). Germline-derived CDR1 and CDR2 are KGHSH and LQKENI. V lost 4 bases to trimming and J lost 0 bases, with 16 bases between them. This CDR3 is 16 amino acids long. Full variable domain (outside the CDR3, taken from reference TRBV18 and TRBJ2-7): NAGVMQNPRHLVRRRGQEARLRCSPMKGHSHVYWYRQLPEEGLKFMVYLQKENIIDESGMPKERFSAEFPKEGPSILRIQQVVRGDSAAYFCASSQTAPGRSYEQYFGPGTRLTVT.

This chain joins TRBV11-1 and TRBJ2-1; maybe TRBD1 (5 bases). Germline V gene sequence: CDR1 SGHAT, CDR2 FQDESV (reference sequence). V was cut by 0 bases and J by 5 bases, with 8 bases left in between. This CDR3 is 14 amino acids long. CDR3 nucleotide sequence: TGTGCCAGCAGCTTAGCGATACAGGACAATGAGCAGTTCTTC. Translating gives CASSLAIQDNEQFF.

This clonotype was recorded a few times. The chain combines TRBV7-9 with TRBJ2-6; 10 bases match TRBD1. Germline CDR1 and CDR2: SEHNR and FQNEAQ (reference sequence). The V and J ends lost 6 bases and 0 bases, in that order; junction bases with no gene match: 11. This CDR3 has 19 residues. The DNA of the CDR3 is TGTGCCAGCAGGCTATTCCGGGACAGGGGTCCCTCTGGGGCCAACGTCCTGACTTTC. This sequence encodes CASRLFRDRGPSGANVLTF.

As DNA, the CDR3 is TGTGCCAGCAGTGAAGACAGGACTAGCGGTTGGGGCTACGAGCAGTACTTC. This encodes CASSEDRTSGWGYEQYF. The chain joins TRBV2 to TRBJ2-7, with 10 bases matching TRBD2. Trimming took 1 base from V and 3 from J; bases not matched to a gene: 9. This CDR3 has 17 residues. In germline, CDR1 is SNHLY, CDR2 FYNNEI.

J is TRBJ1-2 and V is TRBV29-1; 8 bases align to TRBD1. This CDR3 spans 15 amino acids. V dropped 2 bases and J dropped 3; count of bases not matched to a gene: 8. CDR1 is SQVTM and CDR2 is ANQGSEA in the germline V gene. CDR3 nucleotides: TGCAGCGTTGAAATTGAGGACAGGGAGTACTATGGCTACACCTTC. It is translated as CSVEIEDREYYGYTF.

The chain employs TRBV6-2 or TRBV6-3 and TRBJ2-1, with TRBD1 matching over 9 bases. The CDR3 is 15 residues long. J gave up 2 bases and V 6 bases, and 5 bases lay outside the gene matches. Germline V lookup: CDR1 MNHEY, CDR2 SVGEGT. CDR3: CASSTTGGTYNEQFF. CDR3 DNA sequence: TGTGCCAGCAGCACCACAGGGGGCACCTACAATGAGCAGTTCTTC.